Listed below are T cell receptor beta chains from one sample, sequenced in a study of blood T cell repertoires in COVID-19. The table came from immunoSEQ multiplex PCR; TCRdb's copy has only in-frame clones and leaves some out. The repertoire consists of roughly 240,000 clones, with roughly 85% occurring once and the leading ten covering 3.6%. Sequencing used PBMCs or T cells enriched from blood (not recorded which). The receptors shown here come from a woman in her forties who had been exposed to COVID-19. CDR3s include the opening cysteine and the closing phenylalanine or tryptophan. Fields, in order: clone size, J gene, D gene, V gene, CDR3 DNA, CDR3 protein. The D gene is left open where the match is weak. Only some rows state a clone size, as once, few, many or a class for expanded clones.

size: once; J: TRBJ2-7; D: NA; V: TRBV30; DNA: TGTGCCTGGAAACGGGACTCCATCTTAGAGCAGTACTTC; CDR3: CAWKRDSILEQYF
size: NA; J: TRBJ2-5; D: NA; V: TRBV7-7; DNA: TGTGCCAGCAGCTTCTCGGACATGGGGACCCAGTACTTC; CDR3: CASSFSDMGTQYF
size: few; J: TRBJ1-5; D: TRBD1; V: TRBV30; DNA: TGTGCCTGGAGTCAAGGACAGGGTTTCCAGCCCCAGCATTTT; CDR3: CAWSQGQGFQPQHF
size: once; J: TRBJ1-2; D: NA; V: TRBV19; DNA: TGTGCCAGTAGGAGCGACAGACGAGTATTCTATGGCTACACCTTC; CDR3: CASRSDRRVFYGYTF
size: NA; J: TRBJ1-3; D: NA; V: TRBV2; DNA: TGTGCCAGCAGTGATCAGGAAAGCTCTGGAAACACCATATATTTT; CDR3: CASSDQESSGNTIYF
size: NA; J: TRBJ2-7; D: TRBD1; V: TRBV12-3/TRBV12-4; DNA: TGTGCCGTTGACAGGGGAGGTGAGCAGTACTTC; CDR3: CAVDRGGEQYF
size: NA; J: TRBJ2-7; D: NA; V: TRBV11-2; DNA: TGTGCCAGCAGAAGTGGGGCGTCCTACGAGCAGTACTTC; CDR3: CASRSGASYEQYF
size: NA; J: TRBJ1-6; D: NA; V: TRBV25-1; DNA: TGTGCCAGCAGTGAATCGGATAATTCACCCCTCCACTTT; CDR3: CASSESDNSPLHF
size: few; J: TRBJ2-2; D: NA; V: TRBV20-1; DNA: TGCAGTGCTTGGAACGCCGGGACTCCGTTTTTT; CDR3: CSAWNAGTPFF
size: few; J: TRBJ2-1; D: NA; V: TRBV7-6; DNA: TGTGCCAGCAGCGCGCGGGGGCAGGTAGGGTCCTACAATGAGCAGTTCTTC; CDR3: CASSARGQVGSYNEQFF
size: NA; J: TRBJ2-1; D: TRBD2; V: TRBV7-3; DNA: TGTGCCAGCAGCTTAAGGCGGGGGGCGTACAATGAGCAGTTCTTC; CDR3: CASSLRRGAYNEQFF
size: few; J: TRBJ1-4; D: TRBD1; V: TRBV19; DNA: TGTGCCAGTAGTGTGACAGGGCGGGGTGCAACTAATGAAAAACTGTTTTTT; CDR3: CASSVTGRGATNEKLFF
size: NA; J: TRBJ1-1; D: NA; V: TRBV28; DNA: TGTGCCAGCAGTCCTTCGGACAGAACTGAAGCTTTCTTT; CDR3: CASSPSDRTEAFF
size: NA; J: TRBJ2-5; D: TRBD2; V: TRBV30; DNA: TGTGCCTGGAGTGGTTCTAGCGGGGGGCGTGTCGAGACCCAGTACTTC; CDR3: CAWSGSSGGRVETQYF
size: NA; J: TRBJ1-1; D: NA; V: TRBV7-6; DNA: TGTGCCAGCAGCTCCACAAACAGGGCAGGGAACACTGAAGCTTTCTTT; CDR3: CASSSTNRAGNTEAFF
size: NA; J: TRBJ2-1; D: TRBD2; V: TRBV7-2; DNA: TGTGCCAGCAGCACCCCCTCCAGCGGGGGGGCTAAATACAATGAGCAGTTCTTC; CDR3: CASSTPSSGGAKYNEQFF
size: NA; J: TRBJ1-5; D: TRBD1; V: TRBV28; DNA: TGTGCCAGCAGTGGGCAGGGGGCAGGTAGCAATCAGCCCCAGCATTTT; CDR3: CASSGQGAGSNQPQHF
size: NA; J: TRBJ2-1; D: TRBD2; V: TRBV7-2; DNA: TGTGCCAGCAGCTTATTGGGACTAGCGCAAGACAATGAGCAGTTCTTC; CDR3: CASSLLGLAQDNEQFF
size: NA; J: TRBJ1-5; D: NA; V: TRBV9; DNA: TGTGCCAGCAGCGTATCCGGGGGCAATCAGCCCCAGCATTTT; CDR3: CASSVSGGNQPQHF
size: NA; J: TRBJ2-2; D: TRBD1; V: TRBV4-1; DNA: TGCGCCAGCAGCCAAGGTCAGACAGGGGAAGGCGGGGAGCTGTTTTTT; CDR3: CASSQGQTGEGGELFF
size: NA; J: TRBJ1-6; D: NA; V: TRBV5-6; DNA: TGTGCCAGCAGGACGGGACAAAATAATTCACCCCTCCACTTT; CDR3: CASRTGQNNSPLHF
size: NA; J: TRBJ2-3; D: NA; V: TRBV5-8; DNA: TGTGCCAGCAGCCGCCTAGTAGGCGGGGTGGGCACAGATACGCAGTATTTT; CDR3: CASSRLVGGVGTDTQYF
size: NA; J: TRBJ2-1; D: TRBD2; V: TRBV19; DNA: TGTGCCAGTAGTATTAGCGGGGGGAGGGGCAATGAGCAGTTCTTC; CDR3: CASSISGGRGNEQFF
size: NA; J: TRBJ2-3; D: TRBD1; V: TRBV7-9; DNA: TGTGCCAGCAGCCTTGGAATCGGGACAGCAAGCACAGATACGCAGTATTTT; CDR3: CASSLGIGTASTDTQYF
size: NA; J: TRBJ1-6; D: NA; V: TRBV6-5; DNA: TGTGCCAGCAGCCGACAGTATAATTCACCCCTCCACTTT; CDR3: CASSRQYNSPLHF
size: once; J: TRBJ1-1; D: NA; V: TRBV4-1; DNA: TGCGCCAGCAGCCAATTACAGGGAAACACTGAAGCTTTCTTT; CDR3: CASSQLQGNTEAFF
size: NA; J: TRBJ1-3; D: TRBD1; V: TRBV5-1; DNA: TGCGCCAGCAGCAAAGCCGGGACAGGGTCTGGAAACACCATATATTTT; CDR3: CASSKAGTGSGNTIYF
size: NA; J: TRBJ1-2; D: NA; V: TRBV28; DNA: TGTGCCAGCAGTTTAAGTCAGGGAGGGTATGGCTACACCTTC; CDR3: CASSLSQGGYGYTF
size: NA; J: TRBJ2-3; D: TRBD2; V: TRBV19; DNA: TGTGCCAGTAGTAAGGGTGTTGGGGGGGTGTCAGATACGCAGTATTTT; CDR3: CASSKGVGGVSDTQYF
size: NA; J: TRBJ2-4; D: TRBD2; V: TRBV18; DNA: TGTGCCAGCTCACCGACTAGCGGGGGGGCCAAAAACATTCAGTACTTC; CDR3: CASSPTSGGAKNIQYF
size: once; J: TRBJ1-2; D: TRBD1; V: TRBV24-1; DNA: TGTGCCACCAGTGATACTAGGACAGGGCAGGAGGGCTACACCTTC; CDR3: CATSDTRTGQEGYTF
size: NA; J: TRBJ1-5; D: NA; V: TRBV19; DNA: TGTGCCAGTAGTATGGGCCGCAATCAGCCCCAGCATTTT; CDR3: CASSMGRNQPQHF